This T cell receptor (beta chain) was identified in a study of blood T cell repertoires in COVID-19. Across the study: The origin of the acute and convalescent COVID-19 samples was the United States, Italy and Spain.

Per the original data handling: Researchers report that nucleated cell counts were estimated from reference gene primer amplification. The protocol was immunoSEQ multiplex PCR, while the TCRdb copy is restricted to in-frame clones and leaves out a portion. V and J calls and clone size are copied from that table; D and trimming were computed from the DNA. The sample shows about 350,000 clones, 90% to 95% of them seen only once. J gave up 7 bases and V 7 bases, and 6 bases lay outside the gene matches. The CDR3 totals 13 residues. J is TRBJ2-2 and V is TRBV12-3 or TRBV12-4; TRBD1 matches 7 bases. The sample was peripheral blood. The TCR originated in a woman younger than 30 who had recovered from COVID-19. CDR3 in amino acids: CASTNRGHGELFF. The CDR3 DNA sequence: TGTGCCAGCACCAATAGGGGGCACGGGGAGCTGTTTTTT.